This T cell receptor beta chain was recovered during a study of post-analysis software for immune sequencing data. About the research overall: Relapsing-remitting, secondary progressive and progressive-relapsing forms of multiple sclerosis all featured among disease courses.

Remarks on this clonotype: The antigen is undetermined.

Study results and caveats: Relative to controls, patients had five TRBV segments at higher frequency, with TRBV5-6, TRBV5-1 and TRBV20-1 among these.

Tagging with unique molecular identifiers was a feature of the TCR beta cDNA libraries. TCRdb analysed the PCR reads with MiXCR anew, one entry per CDR3 protein. The top ten clones hold 0.55% to 0.65% of a sample with approximately 730,000 distinct CDR3 sequences, 25% to 30% of them seen once. CDR3 length equals 15 residues. With V trimmed by 5 bases and J by 6 bases, 8 bases remained unmatched. Germline CDR1 reads SGHRS; CDR2 reads YFSETQ. The receptor was isolated from a girl aged 5-17 years with multiple sclerosis. The rearrangement uses TRBV5-1 and TRBJ2-3, with 11 nucleotides matching TRBD2. Sequenced: blood. DNA for the CDR3: TGCGCCAGCAGGGAAAGACTAGCGGGGCGGGATACGCAGTATTTT. This sequence encodes CASRERLAGRDTQYF.